This T cell receptor (beta chain) came from a study of blood T cells in healthy people across ages. Findings and limits, study-wide: The recorded TCR beta diversity per million T cells decreased in a roughly linear manner with age.

CDR3 length: 14 amino acids. Trimming took 3 bases from V and 0 from J, leaving 6 bases between them. Germline V gene lookup returns CDR1 LGHDT and CDR2 YNNKEL (reference sequence). This clonotype came up a few times. What it binds is unknown. A sample-barcoded 5' primer and a J-beta primer mix were used in a second PCR of roughly 7 to 11 cycles. All samples yielded 2.5 million or more CDR3-containing paired-end reads. A single record per CDR3 protein comes from TCRdb applying MiXCR to the 5' RACE reads. The table has about 800,000 distinct CDR3 sequences, 58% seen once. The rearrangement uses TRBV3-1 and TRBJ1-3, with a weak D call TRBD1 (5 bases). Input material: blood. The TCR was taken from a man younger than 40 in good health. CDR3: CASSQGTSGNTIYF. The DNA of the CDR3 is TGTGCCAGCAGCCAGGGGACCTCTGGAAACACCATATATTTT.